This T cell receptor beta chain was recorded in a study of cytomegalovirus exposure and HLA in healthy donors. It was with 60 Vbeta and 13 Jbeta primers that the PCR ran. Using immunoSEQ multiplex PCR, the repertoire was profiled, and TCRdb retains in-frame clones only, with some absent. This table has 150,000 or so clones, over 70% appearing once. This receptor was identified in a woman aged 50 to 65 in good health and CMV-seropositive. Sequencing was performed on PBMCs.

The DNA of the CDR3 is TGTGCCAGCAGCTTAGCGACTAGAAGGGAGACCCAGTACTTC. Residues: CASSLATRRETQYF. The chain recombines TRBV11-3 with TRBJ2-5; D may be TRBD2 (6 bases). The CDR3 is 14 amino acids. The V end lost 1 base, the J end lost 5 bases, and 11 bases lay between the germline ends. In germline, CDR1 is SGHNT, CDR2 YENEEA.